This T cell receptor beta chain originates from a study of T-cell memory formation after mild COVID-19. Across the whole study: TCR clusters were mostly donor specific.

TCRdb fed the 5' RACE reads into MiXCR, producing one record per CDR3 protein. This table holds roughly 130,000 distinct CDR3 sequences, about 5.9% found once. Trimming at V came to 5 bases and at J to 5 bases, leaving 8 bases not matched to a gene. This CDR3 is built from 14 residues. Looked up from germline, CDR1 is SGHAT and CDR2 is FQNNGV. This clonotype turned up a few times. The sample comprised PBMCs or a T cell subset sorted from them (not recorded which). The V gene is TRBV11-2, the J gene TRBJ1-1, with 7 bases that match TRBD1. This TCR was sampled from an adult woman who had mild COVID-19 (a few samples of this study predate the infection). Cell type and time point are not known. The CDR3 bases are TGTGCCAGCAGCGCCAGACAGGGTTGGACTGAAGCTTTCTTT. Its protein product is CASSARQGWTEAFF.